This TCR beta chain is from a study of blood T cell repertoires in COVID-19. For the study at large: Italy, Spain and the United States were the sources of the convalescent and acute COVID-19 samples. PBMCs, B-cell-depleted T cells, or T cells were the source of the cDNA or gDNA that made up the material.

How the authors handled the data: By means of reference gene primer amplification, nucleated cell counts were estimated. Using immunoSEQ multiplex PCR, the repertoire was profiled, and TCRdb retains in-frame clones only, with some absent. Clonal size and the V and J genes are those of that table, whereas D and trimming came from the DNA. Of fewer than 85,000 clones listed, roughly 83% are singletons. V lost 1 base to trimming and J lost 4 bases; unmatched junction nucleotides: 7. Germline V gene data show CDR1 as MGHRA and CDR2 as YSYEKL. The CDR3 is 16 amino acids. Recruited during active infection, patients (from Seattle) were subsequently followed longitudinally.

The chain couples TRBV4-1 to TRBJ2-7, with TRBD1 matching over 10 bases. The sequence was collected from a young man with COVID-19, enrolled during active disease. The sequencing input was peripheral blood. The chain's CDR3 is CASSQVYRDRGYEQYF. Here the CDR3 DNA reads TGCGCCAGCAGCCAAGTATACCGGGACAGGGGTTACGAGCAGTACTTC.